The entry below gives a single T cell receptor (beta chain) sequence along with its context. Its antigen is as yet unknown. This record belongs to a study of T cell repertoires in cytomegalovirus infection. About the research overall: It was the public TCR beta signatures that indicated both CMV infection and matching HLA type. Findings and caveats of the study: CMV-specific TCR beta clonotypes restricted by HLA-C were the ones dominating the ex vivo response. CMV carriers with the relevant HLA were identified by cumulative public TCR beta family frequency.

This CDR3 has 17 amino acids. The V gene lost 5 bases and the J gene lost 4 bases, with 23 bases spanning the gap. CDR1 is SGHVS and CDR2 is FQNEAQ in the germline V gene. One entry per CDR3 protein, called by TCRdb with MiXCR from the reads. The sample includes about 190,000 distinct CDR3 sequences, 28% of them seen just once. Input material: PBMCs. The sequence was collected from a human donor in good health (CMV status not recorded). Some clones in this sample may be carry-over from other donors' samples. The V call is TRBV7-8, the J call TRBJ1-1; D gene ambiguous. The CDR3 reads CASSPWAGWGKSTEAFF. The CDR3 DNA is TGTGCCAGCAGCCCCTGGGCAGGCTGGGGTAAGAGCACTGAAGCTTTCTTT.